The sequence of this T cell receptor beta chain was determined in a study of beta chain features in type 1 diabetes. As to this clone: What it binds is not known.

Findings and limits, study-wide: The study found moderately but significantly shorter TCRB CDR3s in all four CD4+ subsets of Type 1 diabetes patients.

TCRB transcripts that were expressed got sequenced, as all of the isolated RNA had been reverse transcribed. Around 3.7 million reads was the average for naive, central memory and regulatory T cell samples. Clones were read by immunoSEQ multiplex PCR, and TCRdb kept only the in-frame ones, dropping some. The sample holds 200,000 to 250,000 clones, approximately 11% seen once. This receptor was obtained from a man younger than 35 in good health. The specimen was central memory CD4+ T cells from blood.

DNA of the CDR3: TGTGCCAGCAGTCAGGGGGACACCATATATTTT. Its protein is CASSQGDTIYF. J is TRBJ1-3 and V is TRBV13, with 7 nucleotides matching TRBD1. The V gene end was trimmed by 6 bases and the J gene end by 8 bases; junction bases not matched to a gene: 1. There are 11 residues in the CDR3. Germline CDR1 and CDR2: PRHDT and FYEKMQ (reference sequence). The whole variable domain, remainder taken from reference TRBV13 and TRBJ1-3, is AAGVIQSPRHLIKEKRETATLKCYPIPRHDTVYWYQQGPGQDPQFLISFYEKMQSDKGSIPDRFSAQQFSDYHSELNMSSLELGDSALYFCASSQGDTIYFGEGSWLTVV.